The entry below gives a single TCR beta chain sequence along with its context. Authors' processing steps: The assay estimated nucleated cells by amplifying reference gene primers. Some clones are missing from TCRdb's copy, which holds only in-frame ones; the method was immunoSEQ multiplex PCR. That table gives V, J and clone size, and the DNA gave D and trimming. The sample has some 250,000 clones; about 86% are singletons. The sample belongs to a study of blood T cell repertoires in COVID-19. A Seattle source enrolled patients during active infection and followed them longitudinally. The CDR3 is 15 amino acids. Trimming at V came to 0 bases and at J to 7 bases, leaving 4 bases not matched to a gene. The V gene's germline CDR1 is SGHRS and CDR2 YFSETQ.

The sequence was obtained from a woman in her twenties or thirties with COVID-19, enrolled during active disease. Sequencing used peripheral blood. V gene TRBV5-1 combines with J gene TRBJ2-5, with TRBD1 identical over 12 bases. The chain's CDR3 is CASSLVGTGGRTQYF. In DNA, the CDR3 is TGCGCCAGCAGCTTGGTGGGGACAGGGGGCCGGACCCAGTACTTC. The full variable domain, rest sourced from reference TRBV5-1 and TRBJ2-5, is KAGVTQTPRYLIKTRGQQVTLSCSPISGHRSVSWYQQTPGQGLQFLFEYFSETQRNKGNFPGRFSGRQFSNSRSEMNVSTLELGDSALYLCASSLVGTGGRTQYFGPGTRLLVL.